This T cell receptor (beta chain) was recovered during a study of beta chain features in type 1 diabetes. Study observations and caveats: Shortening that was moderate but significant affected the TCRB CDR3s of Type 1 diabetes patients in all four CD4+ subsets.

TCRB transcripts that were expressed got sequenced, as all of the isolated RNA had been reverse transcribed. This table comes from immunoSEQ multiplex PCR, and its TCRdb copy is limited to in-frame clones, with some not included. The sample has about 650,000 clones; 9.5% to 15% are singletons. This CDR3 is 15 amino acids long. Germline V gene data show CDR1 as KGHSH and CDR2 as LQKENI. V dropped 3 bases and J dropped 1; count of bases not matched to a gene: 4. Notes on this clone: Its antigen is unknown.

Sequencing was performed on naive CD4+ T cells from blood. V is TRBV18 and J is TRBJ1-1; 8 bases align to TRBD1. The TCR comes from a young man with type 1 diabetes. In DNA, the CDR3 is TGTGCCAGCTCACCTGGGACAGGCACGAACACTGAAGCTTTCTTT. Amino acids: CASSPGTGTNTEAFF. The full variable domain, its missing parts supplied by reference TRBV18 and TRBJ1-1, is NAGVMQNPRHLVRRRGQEARLRCSPMKGHSHVYWYRQLPEEGLKFMVYLQKENIIDESGMPKERFSAEFPKEGPSILRIQQVVRGDSAAYFCASSPGTGTNTEAFFGQGTRLTVV.